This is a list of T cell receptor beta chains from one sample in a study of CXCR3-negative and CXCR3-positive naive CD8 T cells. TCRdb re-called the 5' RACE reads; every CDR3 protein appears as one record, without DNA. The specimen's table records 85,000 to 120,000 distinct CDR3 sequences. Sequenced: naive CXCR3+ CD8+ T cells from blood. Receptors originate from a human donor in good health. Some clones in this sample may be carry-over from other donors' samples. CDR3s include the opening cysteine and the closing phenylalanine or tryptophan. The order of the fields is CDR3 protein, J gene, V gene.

CASSKRETSGYTF | TRBJ1-2 | TRBV21-1
CASSLSATNEKLFF | TRBJ1-4 | TRBV7-9
CASSLVGGIQETQYF | TRBJ2-5 | TRBV7-2
CASSQGFDGAYEQYF | TRBJ2-7 | TRBV4-1
CASSHGQGVTSEPMKNYGYTF | TRBJ1-2 | TRBV6-5
CASVGTSGIPAETQYF | TRBJ2-3 | TRBV6-6
CSATRRDRDGYTF | TRBJ1-2 | TRBV29-1
CASSPVRQGESKNTEAFF | TRBJ1-1 | TRBV4-1
CSARDSAGGFEQYF | TRBJ2-7 | TRBV20-1
CASSPQRSYEQYF | TRBJ2-7 | TRBV2
CASGTSYNEQFF | TRBJ2-1 | TRBV4-1
CASSPTQANEQYF | TRBJ2-7 | TRBV11-2
CAISDGGGELFF | TRBJ2-2 | TRBV10-3
CASSLGAGANYGYTF | TRBJ1-2 | TRBV11-2
CASSSSLAGTYNEQFF | TRBJ2-1 | TRBV27
CSAHPPEGLNEQFF | TRBJ2-1 | TRBV20-1
CSARVDGSAADTQYF | TRBJ2-3 | TRBV20-1
CASRVSGAYEQFF | TRBJ2-1 | TRBV25-1
CASSPGLAGGTFSYEQYF | TRBJ2-7 | TRBV19
CASTVPGASYEQYF | TRBJ2-7 | TRBV6-5
CASGSGTGLYEQFF | TRBJ2-1 | TRBV12-5
CASSVTGSRPLDTQYF | TRBJ2-3 | TRBV27
CSARDLEGAVYEQYF | TRBJ2-7 | TRBV20-1
CSVAELTRADTQYF | TRBJ2-3 | TRBV29-1
CSVAGTSVSSSYEQYF | TRBJ2-7 | TRBV29-1
CASSLTGGPDTQYF | TRBJ2-3 | TRBV5-1
CASSQGTSSYNSPLHF | TRBJ1-6 | TRBV4-3
CASSPPRTGVINEQFF | TRBJ2-1 | TRBV7-9
CASSWTGYSGNTIYF | TRBJ1-3 | TRBV19
CASSQLWGQGRETQYF | TRBJ2-5 | TRBV4-1
CASSYGGQGAYEQYF | TRBJ2-7 | TRBV6-5